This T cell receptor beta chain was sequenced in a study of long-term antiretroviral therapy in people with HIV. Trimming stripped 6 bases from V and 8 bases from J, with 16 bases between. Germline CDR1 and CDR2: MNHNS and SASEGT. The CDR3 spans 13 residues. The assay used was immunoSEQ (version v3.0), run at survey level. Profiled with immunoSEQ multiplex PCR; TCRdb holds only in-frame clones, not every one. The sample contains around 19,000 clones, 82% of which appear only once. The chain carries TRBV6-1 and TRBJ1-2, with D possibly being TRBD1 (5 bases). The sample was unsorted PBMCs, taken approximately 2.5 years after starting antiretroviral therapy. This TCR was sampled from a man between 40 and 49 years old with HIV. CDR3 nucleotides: TGTGCCAGCAGGGGGGGGGAAATAAGGGGCTACACCTTC. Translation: CASRGGEIRGYTF.